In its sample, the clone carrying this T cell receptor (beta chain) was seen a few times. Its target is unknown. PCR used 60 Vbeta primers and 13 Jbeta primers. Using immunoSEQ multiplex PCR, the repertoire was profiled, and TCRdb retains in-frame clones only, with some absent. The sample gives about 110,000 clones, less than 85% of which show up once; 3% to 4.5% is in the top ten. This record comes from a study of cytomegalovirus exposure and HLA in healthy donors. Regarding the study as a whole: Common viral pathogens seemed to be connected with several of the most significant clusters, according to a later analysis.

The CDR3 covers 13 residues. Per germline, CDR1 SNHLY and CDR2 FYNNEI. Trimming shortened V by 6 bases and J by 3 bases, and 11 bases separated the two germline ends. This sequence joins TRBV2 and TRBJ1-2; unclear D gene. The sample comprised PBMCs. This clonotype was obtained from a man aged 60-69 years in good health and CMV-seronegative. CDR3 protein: CASSLGGDYGYTF. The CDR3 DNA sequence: TGTGCCAGCAGCCTCGGCGGGGACTATGGCTACACCTTC.